Below are 27 T cell receptor beta chains sequenced from a single sample in a study of shared clonotypes between healthy human individuals. Profiling relied on immunoSEQ multiplex PCR, and the TCRdb table lists in-frame clones only, not all of them. Seen here are a few hundred thousand clones, 70% to 80% observed once, and the top ten hold more than 10%. Source material: PBMCs. The receptor source for this set is a woman aged 40 to 50 in good health. Some clones in this sample may be carry-over from other donors' samples.

V is TRBV5-4 and J is TRBJ1-6, with D unclear. V was trimmed by 0 bases and J by 3 bases, leaving 7 bases between them. Germline V lookup: CDR1 SGHNT, CDR2 YYREEE (reference sequence). The CDR3 length is 15 residues. Here the CDR3 DNA reads TGTGCCAGCAGCTTGGGGGCCAACTATAATTCACCCCTCCACTTT. Translation: CASSLGANYNSPLHF.

V and J are TRBV27 and TRBJ2-5, with 8 bases matching TRBD1. This CDR3 is 15 amino acids long. Germline V gene data show CDR1 as MNHEY and CDR2 as SMNVEV (reference sequence). J lost 5 bases, V lost 8 bases, and 13 bases had no gene match. CDR3 nucleotides: TGTGCCAGCCGACGTTCGACAGGGGCGGTGGAGACCCAGTACTTC. It translates to CASRRSTGAVETQYF.

This clone has just one count. The chain is built from TRBV5-1 and TRBJ2-2, with 10 nucleotides matching TRBD1. The CDR3 is 15 amino acids. Losses at the gene ends were 2 bases for V and 7 bases for J; bases not matched to a gene: 5. Per the germline V gene, CDR1 is SGHRS and CDR2 is YFSETQ. CDR3 residues: CASSFETGGGGELFF. The CDR3 DNA follows: TGCGCCAGCAGCTTTGAGACAGGGGGCGGCGGGGAGCTGTTTTTT.

The chain uses TRBV27 and TRBJ2-2, with a tentative D call TRBD1 (5 bases). The CDR3 contains 17 residues. Trimming pared 0 bases from V and 1 base from J, leaving 12 bases between. CDR1 and CDR2 from the germline V gene are MNHEY and SMNVEV (reference sequence). The CDR3 coding sequence is TGTGCCAGCAGTTTATCGTTTGGGGCGGAGAACACCGGGGAGCTGTTTTTT. This gives the protein CASSLSFGAENTGELFF.

The V gene is TRBV7-2, the J gene TRBJ2-7, with TRBD2 identical over 7 bases. J lost 10 bases, V lost 3 bases, and 6 bases had no gene match. Germline assignment: CDR1 SGHTA and CDR2 FQGNSA. The CDR3 spans 12 residues. In DNA, the CDR3 is TGTGCCAGCAGCTTGACCGCGGGAGCTCAGTACTTC. It yields the protein CASSLTAGAQYF.

V is TRBV2 and J is TRBJ2-5; maybe TRBD1 (5 bases). The CDR3 has 13 residues. Looked up from germline, CDR1 is SNHLY and CDR2 is FYNNEI. Trimming removed 3 bases from V and 2 bases from J, with 7 bases in between. The CDR3 coding sequence is TGTGCCAGCAGTGACAGGGTTCAAGAGACCCAGTACTTC. It translates to CASSDRVQETQYF.

The gene calls are TRBV4-1 and TRBJ2-3, with D tentatively TRBD1 (6 bases). V lost 1 base and J 7 bases, leaving 18 bases between the germline ends. Germline CDR1 MGHRA, CDR2 YSYEKL. The CDR3 runs to 16 residues. CDR3: CASSQVVDRPSNTQYF. The CDR3 DNA follows: TGCGCCAGCAGCCAAGTGGTGGACAGACCCTCAAATACGCAGTATTTT.

The chain uses TRBV7-2 and TRBJ2-2; the match to TRBD1 covers 7 bases. V lost 2 bases, J lost 5 bases, and 2 bases stayed unmatched. There are 14 residues in the CDR3. Germline V gives CDR1 SGHTA, CDR2 FQGNSA. CDR3 sequence: CASSLSTGTGELFF. The CDR3 nucleotides are TGTGCCAGCAGCTTATCGACAGGGACCGGGGAGCTGTTTTTT.

The chain uses TRBV5-4 and TRBJ2-1, with D uncertain. This CDR3 spans 17 amino acids. CDR1 and CDR2 from the germline V gene are SGHNT and YYREEE (reference sequence). V lost 1 base, J lost 7 bases, and 21 bases lay in between. CDR3 region: CASSLNRPNLGVNEQFF. The CDR3 coding sequence is TGTGCCAGCAGCTTGAATAGACCAAACCTCGGAGTTAATGAGCAGTTCTTC.

This chain connects TRBV7-2 to TRBJ2-1; D possibly matches TRBD1 or TRBD2 (5 bases each). The CDR3 spans 12 residues. The V end lost 3 bases, the J end lost 11 bases, and 11 bases lay between the germline ends. From germline, CDR1 is SGHTA and CDR2 FQGNSA. The CDR3 loop reads CASSFAGTQQFF. CDR3 DNA: TGTGCCAGCAGCTTCGCCGGGACCCAGCAGTTCTTC.

This clone was observed a few times. V gene TRBV7-2 combines with J gene TRBJ2-5, with 8 bases that match TRBD2. This CDR3 has 13 amino acids. Germline trimming cut 4 bases from V and 7 bases from J; bases unmatched to any gene: 5. Germline CDR1 is SGHTA and CDR2 is FQGNSA. In DNA form, the CDR3 reads TGTGCCAGCAGCTCCCCTAGCGGGCGGACCCAGTACTTC. Its protein product is CASSSPSGRTQYF.

The chain uses TRBV29-1 and TRBJ2-3; D is perhaps TRBD2 (6 bases). Trimming stripped 1 base from V and 5 bases from J, with 10 bases between. CDR1 and CDR2 from the germline V gene are SQVTM and ANQGSEA. The CDR3 is 13 amino acids. The CDR3 reads CSVEAGEGDTQYF. CDR3 in DNA: TGCAGCGTTGAAGCGGGAGAGGGAGATACGCAGTATTTT.

V usage is TRBV6-6 and J usage is TRBJ2-7; possibly TRBD2 for D (6 bases). Germline-derived CDR1 and CDR2 are MNHNY and SVGAGI (reference sequence). Deletions cut 1 base from V and 0 bases from J, with 13 bases between. CDR3 length equals 16 residues. CDR3 sequence: CASSYLPGVDSYEQYF. The DNA for the CDR3 is TGTGCCAGCAGTTACTTGCCGGGAGTCGACTCCTACGAGCAGTACTTC.

This chain links TRBV19 with TRBJ2-7, with 9 bases lining up with TRBD2. After removal of 5 bases from V and 2 bases from J, the junction contained 4 bases not matched to a gene. Germline CDR1 and CDR2: LNHDA and SQIVND (reference sequence). CDR3 length: 14 residues. Here the CDR3 reads CASSFAGGPYEQYF. The CDR3 nucleotides are TGTGCCAGTAGTTTTGCGGGAGGGCCCTACGAGCAGTACTTC.

This clone has a handful of counts. A read error may be the cause here, since a much bigger clone is one base away. The V and J genes are TRBV28 and TRBJ2-7; D tentatively reads TRBD1 or TRBD2 (5 bases each). This CDR3 contains 13 residues. Germline assignment: CDR1 MDHEN and CDR2 SYDVKM. CDR3 amino acids: CASKGPHPYEQCF. The CDR3 DNA follows: TGTGCCAGCAAGGGACCGCACCCCTACGAGCAGTGCTTC. Full variable domain (remainder filled in from reference TRBV28 and TRBJ2-7): DVKVTQSSRYLVKRTGEKVFLECVQDMDHENMFWYRQDPGLGLRLIYFSYDVKMKEKGDIPEGYSVSREKKERFSLILESASTNQTSMYLCASKGPHPYEQCFGPGTRLTVT.

The rearrangement joins TRBV9 to TRBJ1-3, with D unclear. Germline V gene lookup returns CDR1 SGDLS and CDR2 YYNGEE. The V end was cut by 6 bases, the J end by 2 bases, with 12 bases between. There are 14 residues in the CDR3. The CDR3: CASTAGGTGNTIYF. The CDR3 DNA follows: TGTGCCAGCACCGCGGGTGGAACTGGAAACACCATATATTTT.

A few counts support this clone. The chain combines TRBV21-1 with TRBJ1-1. TRBV21-1 has pseudogene status. CDR3 length: 15 residues. CDR3 DNA sequence: TGTGCCAGCAGCAACAAGTCATCGGGTCGGACGCAAGCTTTCTTT. It yields the protein CASSNKSSGRTQAFF.

The CDR3 DNA reads as TGTGCCAGCAGCTCCCGGGGAGATCAGCCCCAGCATTTT. Its protein is CASSSRGDQPQHF. The genes are TRBV6-5 and TRBJ1-5; D uncertain. Between the trimmed V and J ends, which lost 6 bases and 5 bases, there was a span of 11 bases. The CDR3 runs 13 residues. The V gene's germline CDR1 is MNHEY and CDR2 SVGAGI.

The V call is TRBV30, the J call TRBJ1-6, with 9 nucleotides matching TRBD1. V shed 5 bases and J 7 bases; nucleotides not matched to a gene: 3. This CDR3 has 13 amino acids. The germline V gene has CDR1 GTSNPN and CDR2 SVGIG (reference sequence). The CDR3 coding sequence is TGTGCCTGGGCCGGGACAGGGAATTCACCCCTCCACTTT. It encodes CAWAGTGNSPLHF.

Ten or more counts support this clone. Other DNA variants within this sample encode the same CDR3. This sequence joins TRBV6-1 and TRBJ2-7, with a possible D match to TRBD1 (7 bases). Trimming stripped 2 bases from V and 5 bases from J, with 10 bases between. This CDR3 spans 13 amino acids. Germline V gives CDR1 MNHNS, CDR2 SASEGT. CDR3 loop: CASSEQGEDEQYF. CDR3 DNA: TGTGCCAGCAGTGAACAGGGGGAGGACGAGCAGTACTTC.

This clone has ten or more counts. Other DNA sequences within the sample encode an identical CDR3. The rearrangement links TRBV28 to TRBJ1-1, with no clear D. V dropped 6 bases and J dropped 1 base, with 12 bases sitting between them. Germline-derived CDR1 and CDR2 are MDHEN and SYDVKM. The CDR3 extends over 14 amino acids. The CDR3 sequence is CASRPQWENTEAFF. The DNA of the CDR3 is TGTGCCAGCAGACCCCAATGGGAGAACACTGAAGCTTTCTTT.

Concerning this clone itself: The likely explanation is a read error, given a far larger clone one base away. This chain links TRBV27 with TRBJ2-7; TRBD2 matches at 8 bases. The CDR3 runs to 15 residues. Germline trimming cut 7 bases from V and 7 bases from J; bases unmatched to any gene: 15. The germline V gene encodes CDR1 MNHEY and CDR2 SMNVEV (reference sequence). This chain's CDR3 is CASNFFAGGLPEQYF. In nucleotides, the CDR3 is TGTGCCAGCAATTTTTTTGCGGGAGGCCTTCCGGAGCAGTACTTC.

About this clone: Additional DNA sequences in this sample encode the identical CDR3. The chain employs TRBV18 and TRBJ2-1; 9 bases agree with TRBD2. The V gene end was trimmed by 0 bases and the J gene end by 7 bases; junction bases not matched to a gene: 4. The germline V gene encodes CDR1 KGHSH and CDR2 LQKENI. The CDR3 has 15 residues. The CDR3 nucleotides are TGTGCCAGCTCACCACCGGGACTAGCCGGGAATGAGCAGTTCTTC. This translates into CASSPPGLAGNEQFF.

This chain joins TRBV9 and TRBJ1-5; D remains ambiguous. Looked up from germline, CDR1 is SGDLS and CDR2 is YYNGEE. Trimming shortened V by 0 bases and J by 3 bases, and 10 bases separated the two germline ends. The CDR3 spans 15 residues. The CDR3 DNA follows: TGTGCCAGCAGCGTAGGGCCGGGGTCCAATCAGCCCCAGCATTTT. As protein: CASSVGPGSNQPQHF.

The chain has TRBV27 and TRBJ2-1, with unresolved D. There are 13 residues in the CDR3. Trimming cost V 5 bases and J 2 bases, with 7 bases left between them. Germline values: CDR1 MNHEY, CDR2 SMNVEV (reference sequence). The CDR3 is CASSTPAYNEQFF. The CDR3 DNA sequence: TGTGCCAGCAGTACACCAGCCTACAATGAGCAGTTCTTC.

The chain links TRBV18 to TRBJ2-2; 13 bases line up with TRBD2. CDR1 KGHSH and CDR2 LQKENI come from the germline V gene. The length of the CDR3 is 24 residues. The ends lost 6 bases at V and 4 bases at J; junction bases unmatched: 29. DNA of the CDR3: TGTGCCAGCTCCCTCCATCAACTCGCCACTGTAAGGACTAGCGGGAGTTCGGGCACCGGGGAGCTGTTTTTT. Its translation is CASSLHQLATVRTSGSSGTGELFF.

V gene TRBV28 combines with J gene TRBJ2-2, with a possible D match to TRBD2 (5 bases). The ends were cut back, 2 bases at V and 4 bases at J, with 11 bases in the middle. CDR3 length: 15 amino acids. Germline V gene lookup returns CDR1 MDHEN and CDR2 SYDVKM. The chain's CDR3 is CASSLPLGSTGELFF. For the CDR3, the DNA is TGTGCCAGCAGTTTACCCCTGGGGAGCACCGGGGAGCTGTTTTTT. Full variable domain (remainder filled in from reference TRBV28 and TRBJ2-2): DVKVTQSSRYLVKRTGEKVFLECVQDMDHENMFWYRQDPGLGLRLIYFSYDVKMKEKGDIPEGYSVSREKKERFSLILESASTNQTSMYLCASSLPLGSTGELFFGEGSRLTVL.